This T cell receptor (beta chain) was sequenced for a study of blood T cell repertoires in COVID-19. V was cut by 6 bases and J by 0 bases, with 8 bases left in between. Germline V gene data show CDR1 as SNHLY and CDR2 as FYNNEI. The CDR3 is 14 residues long. This table comes from immunoSEQ multiplex PCR, and its TCRdb copy is limited to in-frame clones, with some not included. The sample includes over 200,000 clones, approximately 86% of them seen just once. The rearrangement links TRBV2 to TRBJ2-2, with a weak D call TRBD2 (5 bases). This TCR came from a man aged 18 to 29 with acute COVID-19. The sequenced sample was PBMCs or T cells enriched from blood (not recorded which). CDR3 in amino acids: CASRDWANTGELFF. DNA for the CDR3: TGTGCCAGCAGGGACTGGGCGAACACCGGGGAGCTGTTTTTT.